This is a list of T cell receptor beta chains from one sample in a study of T cell responses to AZD1222 COVID-19 vaccine. Sequencing was performed with immunoSEQ multiplex PCR; in TCRdb, only in-frame clones are kept and a portion is missing. The sample lists roughly 93,000 clones, approximately 87% occurring once. Sequenced material: peripheral blood, taken on day 0 of AZD1222 vaccination. Source of these receptors: an adult in good health. The CDR3 runs from the conserved cysteine through the conserved F or W. A D gene is named only where the DNA matches it firmly. Clone sizes are given selectively: once, few, many, or a class where the clone is expanded.

>TRBJ2-7|-|TRBV18|-
TGTGCCAGCTCACCTCAGCGGGCTGTGGACGAGCAGTACTTC
CASSPQRAVDEQYF
>TRBJ1-2|-|TRBV19|TRBD1
TGTGCCAGTAGTGCCTCCGGGACAGGGAAAGGTGGCTACACCTTC
CASSASGTGKGGYTF
>TRBJ2-2|-|TRBV7-2|-
TGTGCCAGCAGCTTAGAGCCGGGTAGGGAGCTGTTTTTT
CASSLEPGRELFF
>TRBJ2-7|-|TRBV28|-
TGTGCCAGCAGTTTTCTCTCGCGGCGGTGGTCCGAGCAGTACTTC
CASSFLSRRWSEQYF
>TRBJ2-5|-|TRBV10-3|-
TGTGCCATCAGTGTCTCCCTTGGACAAGAGACCCAGTACTTC
CAISVSLGQETQYF
>TRBJ2-5|-|TRBV6-2/TRBV6-3|TRBD2
TGTGCCAGCAGTTACGGCGGCCGGGGGGTAACTGAGACCCAGTACTTC
CASSYGGRGVTETQYF
>TRBJ1-2|-|TRBV4-1|TRBD1
TGCGCCAGCAGCGGAGAGCGGGACAGGTTTGACTATGGCTACACCTTC
CASSGERDRFDYGYTF
>TRBJ1-1|-|TRBV18|-
TGTGCCAGCTCACCACCCTCACAGAACACTGAAGCTTTCTTT
CASSPPSQNTEAFF
>TRBJ2-5|-|TRBV7-3|-
TGTGCCAGCAGCTTACCCCCCCAAGAGACCCAGTACTTC
CASSLPPQETQYF
>TRBJ2-7|-|TRBV6-2/TRBV6-3|-
TGTGCCAGCAGTTACGGGACAAACTACGAGCAGTACTTC
CASSYGTNYEQYF
>TRBJ2-7|once|TRBV11-2|TRBD2
TGTGCCAGCAGCTTCGGGACTAGCTCCTACGAGCAGTACTTC
CASSFGTSSYEQYF
>TRBJ1-2|once|TRBV19|-
TGTGCCAGTACCACCCCGCGGGGGGGCGCGGGCTATGGCTACACCTTC
CASTTPRGGAGYGYTF
>TRBJ2-7|-|TRBV18|TRBD2
TGTGCCAGCTCACCCGGGGGGGGAGACGAGCAGTACTTC
CASSPGGGDEQYF
>TRBJ1-1|-|TRBV28|-
TGTGCCAGCAGCGGACAGCTTGAAGCTTTCTTT
CASSGQLEAFF
>TRBJ2-1|-|TRBV15|TRBD2
TGTGCCACCAGCCCCTGGACTAGCGGGAGGGTAAATGAGCAGTTCTTC
CATSPWTSGRVNEQFF
>TRBJ2-1|-|TRBV4-1|-
TGCGCCAGCAGCCACAACCTGGGGCAGGGTGAGCAGTTCTTC
CASSHNLGQGEQFF
>TRBJ2-7|-|TRBV7-9|-
TGTGCCAGCAGCTTAACGGAGTACGAGCAGTACTTC
CASSLTEYEQYF
>TRBJ1-5|-|TRBV7-2|-
TGTGCCAGCAGCCGTCCGATCGGCGATAGCAATCAGCCCCAGCATTTT
CASSRPIGDSNQPQHF
>TRBJ2-1|once|TRBV10-1|TRBD2
TGCGCCAGCATTTGTCTAGCGGGCCTTAAGGATGAGCAGTTCTTC
CASICLAGLKDEQFF
>TRBJ1-1|few|TRBV4-2|-
TGTGCCAGCAGCCAAGTTCGGGGCACTGAAGCTTTCTTT
CASSQVRGTEAFF
>TRBJ1-2|-|TRBV6-5|-
TGTGCCAGTATCGAACCGGAGACATATGGCTACACCTTC
CASIEPETYGYTF
>TRBJ2-1|-|TRBV4-3|TRBD2
TGCGCCAGCAGCCAAGACAGGGTAGCGGGAGGGAACGGCTACAATGAGCAGTTCTTC
CASSQDRVAGGNGYNEQFF
>TRBJ1-1|-|TRBV12-3/TRBV12-4|TRBD1
TGTGCCAGCAGTCCGGGACAGGGGCTCGGAGCTTTCTTT
CASSPGQGLGAFF